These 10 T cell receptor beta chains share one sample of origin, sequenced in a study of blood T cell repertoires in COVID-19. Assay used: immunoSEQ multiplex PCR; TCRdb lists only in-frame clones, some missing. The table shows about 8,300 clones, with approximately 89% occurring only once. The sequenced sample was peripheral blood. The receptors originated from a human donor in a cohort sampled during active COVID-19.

Here the CDR3 reads CASSQILGQGTDTQYF. CDR3 sequence (DNA): TGCGCCAGCAGCCAGATTCTAGGACAGGGCACAGATACGCAGTATTTT. The chain joins TRBV4-1 to TRBJ2-3; 7 positions agree with TRBD1. The germline V gene has CDR1 MGHRA and CDR2 YSYEKL. V dropped 3 bases and J dropped 1; count of bases not matched to a gene: 7. The CDR3 consists of 16 residues.

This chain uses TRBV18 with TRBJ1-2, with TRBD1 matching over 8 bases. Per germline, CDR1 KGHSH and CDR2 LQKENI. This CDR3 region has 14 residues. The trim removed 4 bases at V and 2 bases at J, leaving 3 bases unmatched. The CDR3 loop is CASSQRQGNYGYTF. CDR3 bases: TGTGCCAGCTCACAACGACAGGGGAACTATGGCTACACCTTC.

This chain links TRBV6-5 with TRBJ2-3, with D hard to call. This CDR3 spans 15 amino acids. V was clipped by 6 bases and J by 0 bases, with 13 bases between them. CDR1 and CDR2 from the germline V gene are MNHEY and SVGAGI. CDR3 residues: CASSLAILSTDTQYF. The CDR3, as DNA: TGTGCCAGCAGCCTCGCTATTTTAAGCACAGATACGCAGTATTTT.

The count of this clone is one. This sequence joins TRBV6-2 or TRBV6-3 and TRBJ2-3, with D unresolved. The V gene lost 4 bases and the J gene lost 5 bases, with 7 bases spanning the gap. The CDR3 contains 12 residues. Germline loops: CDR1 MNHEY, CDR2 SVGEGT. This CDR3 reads CASSFSGDTQYF. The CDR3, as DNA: TGTGCCAGCAGTTTCTCCGGAGATACGCAGTATTTT.

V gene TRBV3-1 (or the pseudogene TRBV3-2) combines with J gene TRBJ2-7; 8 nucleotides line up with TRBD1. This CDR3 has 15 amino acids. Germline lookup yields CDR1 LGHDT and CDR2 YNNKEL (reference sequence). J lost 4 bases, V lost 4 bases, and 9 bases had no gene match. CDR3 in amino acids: CASSPAGTGPYEQYF. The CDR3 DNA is TGTGCCAGCAGCCCCGCCGGGACAGGACCTTACGAGCAGTACTTC.

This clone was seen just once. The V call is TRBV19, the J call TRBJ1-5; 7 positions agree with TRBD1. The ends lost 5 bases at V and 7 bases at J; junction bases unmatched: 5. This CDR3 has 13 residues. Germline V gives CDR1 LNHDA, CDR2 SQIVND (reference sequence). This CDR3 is CASSDRVGQPQHF. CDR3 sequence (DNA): TGTGCCAGTAGTGACAGGGTGGGACAGCCCCAGCATTTT.

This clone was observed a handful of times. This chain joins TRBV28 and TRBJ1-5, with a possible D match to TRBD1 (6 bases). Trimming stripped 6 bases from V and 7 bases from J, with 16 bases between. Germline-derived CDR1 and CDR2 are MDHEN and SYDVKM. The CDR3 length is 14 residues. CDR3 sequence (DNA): TGTGCCAGCAGCCCCCCAGGGGCGGAACAGCCCCAGCATTTT. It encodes CASSPPGAEQPQHF.

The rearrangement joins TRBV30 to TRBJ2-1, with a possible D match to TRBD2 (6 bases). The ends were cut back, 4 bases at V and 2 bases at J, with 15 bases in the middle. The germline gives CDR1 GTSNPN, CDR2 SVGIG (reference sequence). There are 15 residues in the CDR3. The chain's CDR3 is CAWTPGTSAYNEQFF. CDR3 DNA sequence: TGTGCCTGGACCCCAGGGACTTCCGCCTACAATGAGCAGTTCTTC.

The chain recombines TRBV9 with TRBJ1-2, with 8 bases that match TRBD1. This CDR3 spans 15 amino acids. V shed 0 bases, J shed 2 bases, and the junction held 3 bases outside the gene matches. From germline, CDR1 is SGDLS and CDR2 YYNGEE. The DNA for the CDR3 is TGTGCCAGCAGCGTAGGGACAGGGAAGAACTATGGCTACACCTTC. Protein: CASSVGTGKNYGYTF.

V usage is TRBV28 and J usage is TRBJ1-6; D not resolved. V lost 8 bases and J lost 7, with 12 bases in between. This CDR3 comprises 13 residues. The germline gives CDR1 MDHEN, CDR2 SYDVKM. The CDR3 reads CASRPRENSPLHF. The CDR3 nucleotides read TGTGCCAGCCGCCCCCGTGAGAATTCACCCCTCCACTTT.